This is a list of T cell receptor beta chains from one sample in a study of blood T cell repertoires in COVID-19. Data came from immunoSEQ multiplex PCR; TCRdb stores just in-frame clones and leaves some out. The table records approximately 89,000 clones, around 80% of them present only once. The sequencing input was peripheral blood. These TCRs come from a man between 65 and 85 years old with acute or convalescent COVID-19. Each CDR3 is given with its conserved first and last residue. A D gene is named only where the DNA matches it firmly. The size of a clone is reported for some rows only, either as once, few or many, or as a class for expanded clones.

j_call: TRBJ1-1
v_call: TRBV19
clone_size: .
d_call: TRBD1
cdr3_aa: CASITLTGFTEAFF
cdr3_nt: TGTGCCAGTATAACCCTGACAGGGTTCACTGAAGCTTTCTTT

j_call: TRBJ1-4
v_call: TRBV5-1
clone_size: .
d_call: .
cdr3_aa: CASSQMDGDEKLFF
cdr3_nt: TGCGCCAGCAGCCAAATGGACGGGGATGAAAAACTGTTTTTT

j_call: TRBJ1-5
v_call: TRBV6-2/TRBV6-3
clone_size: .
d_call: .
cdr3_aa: CASSYSSMSNQPQHF
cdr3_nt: TGTGCCAGCAGTTACTCGTCAATGAGTAATCAGCCCCAGCATTTT

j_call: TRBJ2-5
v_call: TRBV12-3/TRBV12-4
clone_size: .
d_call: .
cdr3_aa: CASSLRSQETQYF
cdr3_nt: TGTGCCAGCAGTTTACGGAGCCAAGAGACCCAGTACTTC

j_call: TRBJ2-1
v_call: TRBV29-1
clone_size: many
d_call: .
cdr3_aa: CSAPKADEQFF
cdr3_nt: TGCAGCGCTCCTAAAGCCGATGAGCAGTTCTTC

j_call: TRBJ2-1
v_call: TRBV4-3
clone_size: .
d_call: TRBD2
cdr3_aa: CASSQDTALGTSGSNEQFF
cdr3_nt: TGCGCCAGCAGCCAAGATACTGCCCTAGGGACTAGCGGGAGCAATGAGCAGTTCTTC

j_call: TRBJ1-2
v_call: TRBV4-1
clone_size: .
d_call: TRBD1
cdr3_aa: CASSHERTGESYTF
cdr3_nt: TGCGCCAGCAGCCACGAACGGACAGGGGAAAGCTACACCTTC

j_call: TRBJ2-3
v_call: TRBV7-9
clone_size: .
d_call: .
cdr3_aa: CASSPVSDTQYF
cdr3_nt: TGTGCCAGCAGCCCCGTTTCAGATACGCAGTATTTT

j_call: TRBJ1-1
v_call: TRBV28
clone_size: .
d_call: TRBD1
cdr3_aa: CASSPGDSTEAFF
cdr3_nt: TGTGCCAGCAGTCCCGGGGACAGCACTGAAGCTTTCTTT

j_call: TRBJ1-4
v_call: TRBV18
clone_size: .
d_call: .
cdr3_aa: CASSPPRPLDEKLFF
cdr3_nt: TGTGCCAGCTCACCGCCTCGACCGCTAGATGAAAAACTGTTTTTT

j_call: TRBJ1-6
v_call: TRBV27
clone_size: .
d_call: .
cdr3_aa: CASSFSGSSSPLHF
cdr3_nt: TGTGCCAGCAGTTTTTCGGGGTCCAGCTCACCCCTCCACTTT

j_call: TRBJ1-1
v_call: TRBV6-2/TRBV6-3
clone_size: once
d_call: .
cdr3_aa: CASSYGGSSTEAFF
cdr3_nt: TGTGCCAGCAGTTACGGGGGGTCTTCGACTGAAGCTTTCTTT

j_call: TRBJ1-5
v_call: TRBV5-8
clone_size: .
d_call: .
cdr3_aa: CASRPWGRIDQPQHF
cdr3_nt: TGTGCCAGCCGCCCTTGGGGGAGGATCGATCAGCCCCAGCATTTT

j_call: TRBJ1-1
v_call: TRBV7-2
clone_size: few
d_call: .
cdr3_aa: CASSPPRGNTEAFF
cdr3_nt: TGTGCCAGCAGCCCGCCGCGGGGGAACACTGAAGCTTTCTTT

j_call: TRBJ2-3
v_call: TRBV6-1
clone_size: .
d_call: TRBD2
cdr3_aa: CASSEALAGGAGDTQYF
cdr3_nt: TGTGCCAGCAGTGAAGCACTAGCGGGAGGGGCTGGAGATACGCAGTATTTT

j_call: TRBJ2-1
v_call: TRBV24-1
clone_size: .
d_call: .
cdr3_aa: CATSDRGRGSYNEQFF
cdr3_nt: TGTGCCACCAGTGATCGGGGTCGCGGCTCCTACAATGAGCAGTTCTTC

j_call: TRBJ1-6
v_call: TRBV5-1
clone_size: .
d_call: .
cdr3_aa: CASSSEANSPLHF
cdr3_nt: TGCGCCAGCAGCTCGGAGGCTAATTCACCCCTCCACTTT

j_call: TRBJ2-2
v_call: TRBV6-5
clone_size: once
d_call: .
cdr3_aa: CASSYSSGTGELFF
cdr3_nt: TGTGCCAGCAGTTATTCCAGCGGGACCGGGGAGCTGTTTTTT

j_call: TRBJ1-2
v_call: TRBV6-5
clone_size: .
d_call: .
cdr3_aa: CASTPRGNTNYGYTF
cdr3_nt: TGTGCCAGCACCCCCCGGGGGAATACTAACTATGGCTACACCTTC

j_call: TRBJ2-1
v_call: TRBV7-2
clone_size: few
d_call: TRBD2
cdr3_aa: CASSLGSGTSGTGEQFF
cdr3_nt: TGTGCCAGCAGCTTAGGGTCCGGGACTAGCGGGACAGGTGAGCAGTTCTTC

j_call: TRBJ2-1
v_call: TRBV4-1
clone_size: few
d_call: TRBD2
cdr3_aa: CASKPQGLAGRNEQFF
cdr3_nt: TGCGCCAGCAAACCCCAGGGACTAGCGGGTCGCAATGAGCAGTTCTTC

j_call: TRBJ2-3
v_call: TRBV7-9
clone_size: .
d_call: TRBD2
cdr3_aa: CASSLEHPGLAADTQYF
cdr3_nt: TGTGCCAGCAGCTTAGAGCACCCGGGACTAGCTGCAGATACGCAGTATTTT

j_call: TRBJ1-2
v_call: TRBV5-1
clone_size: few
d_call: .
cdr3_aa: CASSLDRVWNGYTF
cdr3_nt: TGCGCCAGCAGCTTGGACAGGGTTTGGAATGGCTACACCTTC

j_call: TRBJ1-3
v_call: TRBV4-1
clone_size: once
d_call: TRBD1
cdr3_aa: CAPTRPGGNGNTIYF
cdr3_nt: TGCGCCCCCACCCGCCCAGGGGGTAACGGAAACACCATATATTTT

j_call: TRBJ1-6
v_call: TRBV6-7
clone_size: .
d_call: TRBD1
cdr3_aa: CAGRRQGVNSPLHF
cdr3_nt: TGTGCCGGCCGACGACAGGGGGTAAATTCACCCCTCCACTTT

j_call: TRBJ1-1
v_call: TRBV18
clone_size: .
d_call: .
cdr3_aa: CASSPNRLNTEAFF
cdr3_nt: TGTGCCAGCTCACCAAACAGGTTGAACACTGAAGCTTTCTTT

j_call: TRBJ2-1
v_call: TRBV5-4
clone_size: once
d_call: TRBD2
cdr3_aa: CASSLAGGSSYNEQFF
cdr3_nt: TGTGCCAGCAGCTTGGCGGGGGGGTCCTCCTACAATGAGCAGTTCTTC

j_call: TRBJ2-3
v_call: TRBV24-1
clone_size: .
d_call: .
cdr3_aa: CATSGPTRGEVGLRSDTQYF
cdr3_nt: TGTGCCACCAGTGGCCCAACAAGGGGTGAAGTGGGTCTTAGATCAGATACGCAGTATTTT

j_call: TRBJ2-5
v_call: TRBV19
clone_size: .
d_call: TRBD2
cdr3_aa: CASSSFGRTRETQYF
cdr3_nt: TGTGCCAGTAGCTCTTTCGGGAGGACCCGGGAGACCCAGTACTTC

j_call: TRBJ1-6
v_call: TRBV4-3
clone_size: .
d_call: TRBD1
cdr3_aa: CASSQEPGTENSPLHF
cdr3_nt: TGCGCCAGCAGCCAAGAACCCGGGACAGAGAATTCACCCCTCCACTTT

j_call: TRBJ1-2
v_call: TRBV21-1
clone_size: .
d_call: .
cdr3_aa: CASSKGAGYYGYTF
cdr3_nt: TGTGCCAGCAGCAAAGGGGCAGGGTACTATGGCTACACCTTC

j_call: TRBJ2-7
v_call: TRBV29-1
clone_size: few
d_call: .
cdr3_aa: CSVENRDNEQYF
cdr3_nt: TGCAGCGTTGAAAACAGGGACAACGAGCAGTACTTC

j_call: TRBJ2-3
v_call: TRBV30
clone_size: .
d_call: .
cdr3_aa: CAWARDSSTDTQYF
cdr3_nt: TGTGCCTGGGCACGGGACTCAAGCACAGATACGCAGTATTTT

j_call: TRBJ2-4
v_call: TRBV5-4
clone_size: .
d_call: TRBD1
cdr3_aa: CASTTGGTGENIQYF
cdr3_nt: TGTGCCAGCACCACTGGAGGGACAGGGGAAAACATTCAGTACTTC

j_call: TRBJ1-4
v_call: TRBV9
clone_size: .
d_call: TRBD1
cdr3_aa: CASSGDSLTNEKLFF
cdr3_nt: TGTGCCAGCAGCGGGGACAGTTTAACTAATGAAAAACTGTTTTTT

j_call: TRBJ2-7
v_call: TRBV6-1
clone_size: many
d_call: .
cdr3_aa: CASSDIPKLIYEQYF
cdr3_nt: TGTGCCAGCAGTGACATACCGAAGCTAATCTACGAGCAGTACTTC

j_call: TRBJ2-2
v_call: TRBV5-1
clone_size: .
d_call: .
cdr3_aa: CASSLAYQIVNTGELFF
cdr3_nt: TGCGCCAGCAGCTTAGCTTACCAAATAGTGAACACCGGGGAGCTGTTTTTT

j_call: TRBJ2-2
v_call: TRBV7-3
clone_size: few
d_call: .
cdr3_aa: CASSPSRDGTGELFF
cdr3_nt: TGTGCCAGCAGCCCCTCGCGGGATGGGACCGGGGAGCTGTTTTTT

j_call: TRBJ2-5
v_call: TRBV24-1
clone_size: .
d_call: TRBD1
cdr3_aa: CATSDLTGGWETQYF
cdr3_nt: TGTGCCACCAGTGATTTAACAGGGGGCTGGGAGACCCAGTACTTC

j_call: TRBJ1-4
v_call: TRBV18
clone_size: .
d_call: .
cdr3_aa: CASSPQGLNEKLFF
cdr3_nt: TGTGCCAGCTCACCTCAGGGGCTAAATGAAAAACTGTTTTTT

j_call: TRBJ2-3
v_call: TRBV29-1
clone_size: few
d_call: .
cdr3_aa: CSVEGAGADTQYF
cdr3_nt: TGCAGCGTTGAAGGGGCAGGGGCAGATACGCAGTATTTT

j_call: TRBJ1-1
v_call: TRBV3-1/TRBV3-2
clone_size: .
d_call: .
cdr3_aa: CASSQAGLDTEAFF
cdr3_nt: TGTGCCAGCAGCCAGGCGGGCCTGGACACTGAAGCTTTCTTT

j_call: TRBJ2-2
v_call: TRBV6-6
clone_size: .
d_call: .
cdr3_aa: CAPEGRRHTGELFF
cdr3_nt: TGTGCCCCCGAGGGGAGGCGGCACACCGGGGAGCTGTTTTTT

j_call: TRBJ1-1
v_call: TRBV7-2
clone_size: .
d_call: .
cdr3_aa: CASSSGHLAFF
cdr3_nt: TGTGCCAGCAGCTCGGGACATCTGGCTTTCTTT

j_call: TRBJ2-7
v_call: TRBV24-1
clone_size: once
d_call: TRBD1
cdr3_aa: CATSDPGQGGDEQYF
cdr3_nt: TGTGCCACCAGTGACCCGGGACAGGGGGGGGACGAGCAGTACTTC

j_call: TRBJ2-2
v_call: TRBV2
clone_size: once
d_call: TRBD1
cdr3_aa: CASLTGPGNTGELFF
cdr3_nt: TGTGCCAGTCTGACAGGGCCCGGGAACACCGGGGAGCTGTTTTTT

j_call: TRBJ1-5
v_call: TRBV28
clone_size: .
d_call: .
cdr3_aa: CASSLWLVNQPQHF
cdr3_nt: TGTGCCAGCAGTTTATGGTTAGTAAATCAGCCCCAGCATTTT

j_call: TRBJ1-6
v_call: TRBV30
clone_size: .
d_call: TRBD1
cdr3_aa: CAWMTGNYNSPLHF
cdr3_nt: TGTGCCTGGATGACAGGGAACTATAATTCACCCCTCCACTTT

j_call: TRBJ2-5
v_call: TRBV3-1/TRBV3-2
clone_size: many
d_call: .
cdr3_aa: CASSQRLAIGTQYF
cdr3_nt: TGTGCCAGCAGCCAAAGGCTAGCAATCGGGACCCAGTACTTC

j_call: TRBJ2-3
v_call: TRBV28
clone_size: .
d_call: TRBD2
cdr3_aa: CASVDGDYSRSQYF
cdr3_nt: TGTGCCAGCGTGGATGGGGACTACTCCCGATCGCAGTATTTT

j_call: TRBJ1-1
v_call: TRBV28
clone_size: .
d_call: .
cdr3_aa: CASSPRLEAFF
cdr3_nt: TGTGCCAGCAGTCCGCGTCTTGAAGCTTTCTTT

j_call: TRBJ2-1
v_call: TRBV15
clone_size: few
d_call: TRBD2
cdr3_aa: CATSRSRSGRVYNEQFF
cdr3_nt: TGTGCCACCAGCAGGAGCCGTAGCGGGAGGGTGTACAATGAGCAGTTCTTC

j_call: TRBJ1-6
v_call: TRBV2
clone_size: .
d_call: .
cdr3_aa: CASIDNYNSPLHF
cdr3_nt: TGTGCCAGCATCGACAATTATAATTCACCCCTCCACTTT

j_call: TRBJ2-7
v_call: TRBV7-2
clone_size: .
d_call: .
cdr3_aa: CASSLTSYEQYF
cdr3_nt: TGTGCCAGCAGCTTAACATCCTACGAGCAGTACTTC

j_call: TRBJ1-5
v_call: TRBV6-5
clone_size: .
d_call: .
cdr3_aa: CASSYSNRNQPQHF
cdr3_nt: TGTGCCAGCAGTTACTCGAACCGGAATCAGCCCCAGCATTTT